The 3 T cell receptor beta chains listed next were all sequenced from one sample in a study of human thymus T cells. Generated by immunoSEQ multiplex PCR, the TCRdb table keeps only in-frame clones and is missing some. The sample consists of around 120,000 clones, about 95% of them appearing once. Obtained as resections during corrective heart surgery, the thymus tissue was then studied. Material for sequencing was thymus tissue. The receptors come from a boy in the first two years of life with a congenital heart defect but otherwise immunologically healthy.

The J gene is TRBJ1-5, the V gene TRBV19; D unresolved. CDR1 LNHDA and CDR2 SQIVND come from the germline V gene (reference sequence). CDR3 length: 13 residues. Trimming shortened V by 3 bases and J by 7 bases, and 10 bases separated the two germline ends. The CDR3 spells CASSIRERQPQHF. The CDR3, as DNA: TGTGCCAGTAGTATTAGGGAAAGACAGCCCCAGCATTTT.

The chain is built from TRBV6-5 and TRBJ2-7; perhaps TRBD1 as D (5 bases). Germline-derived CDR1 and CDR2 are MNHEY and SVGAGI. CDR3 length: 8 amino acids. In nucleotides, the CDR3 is TGTGCCAGCAGGCCCCAGGGTGTC. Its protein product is CASRPQGV.

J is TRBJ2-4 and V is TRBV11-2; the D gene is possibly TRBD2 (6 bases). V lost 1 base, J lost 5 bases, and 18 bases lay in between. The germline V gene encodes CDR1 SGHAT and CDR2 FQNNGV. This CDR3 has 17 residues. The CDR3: CASSLVRRAGFQNIQYF. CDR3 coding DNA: TGTGCCAGCAGCTTAGTCCGGAGGGCTGGGTTTCAAAACATTCAGTACTTC.